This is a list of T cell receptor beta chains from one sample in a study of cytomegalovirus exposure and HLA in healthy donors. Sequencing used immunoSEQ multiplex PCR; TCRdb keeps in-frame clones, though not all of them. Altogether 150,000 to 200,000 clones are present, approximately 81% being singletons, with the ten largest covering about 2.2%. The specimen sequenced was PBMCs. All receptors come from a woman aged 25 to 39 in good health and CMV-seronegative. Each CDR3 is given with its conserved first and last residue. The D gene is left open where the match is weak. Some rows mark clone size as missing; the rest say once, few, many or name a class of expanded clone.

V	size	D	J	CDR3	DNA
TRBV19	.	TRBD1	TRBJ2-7	CASSPFGGQTYEQYF	TGTGCCAGTAGTCCCTTTGGGGGACAGACTTACGAGCAGTACTTC
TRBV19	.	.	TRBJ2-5	CASSIFGTSSQETQYF	TGTGCCAGTAGTATCTTTGGGACATCTTCCCAAGAGACCCAGTACTTC
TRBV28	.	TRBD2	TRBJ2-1	CASRGSGPAYNEQFF	TGTGCCAGCAGGGGTAGCGGGCCCGCCTACAATGAGCAGTTCTTC
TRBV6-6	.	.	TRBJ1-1	CASSYGQGGTEAFF	TGTGCCAGCAGTTACGGGCAGGGCGGCACTGAAGCTTTCTTT
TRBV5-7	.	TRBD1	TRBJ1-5	CASSRPGTGDSNQPQHF	TGTGCCAGCAGCAGACCAGGGACAGGGGATAGCAATCAGCCCCAGCATTTT
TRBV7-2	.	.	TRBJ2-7	CASSPQGTSYEQYF	TGTGCCAGCAGCCCTCAGGGGACCTCCTACGAGCAGTACTTC
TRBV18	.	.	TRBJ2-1	CASNQEGVAGNEQFF	TGTGCCAGCAACCAGGAAGGGGTCGCCGGCAATGAGCAGTTCTTC
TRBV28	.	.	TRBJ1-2	CASSSRAGFGGYTF	TGTGCCAGCAGTTCACGTGCCGGGTTCGGCGGCTACACCTTC
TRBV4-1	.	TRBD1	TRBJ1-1	CASSLRNRGKNTEAFF	TGCGCCAGCAGCCTCCGTAACAGGGGTAAGAACACTGAAGCTTTCTTT
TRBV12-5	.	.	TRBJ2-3	CASGLAADTQYF	TGTGCTAGTGGTTTGGCAGCGGATACGCAGTATTTT
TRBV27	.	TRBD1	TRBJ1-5	CASSFTGAAQPQHF	TGTGCCAGCAGTTTCACAGGGGCGGCGCAGCCCCAGCATTTT
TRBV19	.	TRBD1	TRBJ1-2	CASSIVGQNNYGYTF	TGTGCCAGTAGTATAGTGGGACAGAACAACTATGGCTACACCTTC
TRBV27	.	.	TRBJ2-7	CASSLGSRGSRNEQYF	TGTGCCAGCAGTTTGGGGAGCAGGGGATCGCGGAACGAGCAGTACTTC
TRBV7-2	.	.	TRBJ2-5	CASSLVVFQETQYF	TGTGCCAGCAGCTTAGTAGTATTCCAAGAGACCCAGTACTTC
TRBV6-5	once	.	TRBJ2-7	CASSYGGQPADEQYF	TGTGCCAGCAGTTACGGTGGACAGCCAGCGGACGAGCAGTACTTC
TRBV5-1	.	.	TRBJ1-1	CASSFETQNTEAFF	TGCGCCAGCAGCTTCGAGACACAGAACACTGAAGCTTTCTTT
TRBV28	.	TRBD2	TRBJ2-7	CASGGRLAEAYEQYF	TGTGCCAGCGGGGGGCGACTAGCGGAGGCCTACGAGCAGTACTTC
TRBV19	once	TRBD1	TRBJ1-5	CASSISDRGRKPQHF	TGTGCCAGTAGTATTAGCGACAGGGGGAGAAAGCCCCAGCATTTT
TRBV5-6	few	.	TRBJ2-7	CASSLGRGPPTNYEQYF	TGTGCCAGCAGCTTGGGGCGGGGGCCTCCCACCAACTACGAGCAGTACTTC
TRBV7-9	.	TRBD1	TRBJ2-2	CASFRQGLTGELFF	TGTGCCAGCTTTAGACAGGGGCTCACCGGGGAGCTGTTTTTT
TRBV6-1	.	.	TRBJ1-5	CASSEILQDSNQPQHF	TGTGCCAGCAGTGAAATATTACAGGATAGCAATCAGCCCCAGCATTTT
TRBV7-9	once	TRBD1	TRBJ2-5	CASSFAGGGKETQYF	TGTGCCAGCAGCTTTGCAGGGGGTGGTAAAGAGACCCAGTACTTC
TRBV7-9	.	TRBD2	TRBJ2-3	CASSLGQRGGPSDTQYF	TGTGCCAGCAGCTTAGGGCAGAGGGGAGGGCCTTCAGATACGCAGTATTTT
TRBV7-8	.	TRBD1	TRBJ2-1	CASSDSDRGSYNEQFF	TGTGCCAGCAGCGACTCAGACAGGGGCTCCTACAATGAGCAGTTCTTC
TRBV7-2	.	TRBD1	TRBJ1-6	CASSFVTGGITNSPLHF	TGTGCCAGCAGCTTTGTGACAGGGGGAATTACAAATTCACCCCTCCACTTT
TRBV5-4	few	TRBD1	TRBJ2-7	CASSLAGTAFYEQYF	TGTGCCAGCAGCTTGGCAGGGACAGCTTTCTACGAGCAGTACTTC
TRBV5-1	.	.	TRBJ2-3	CASSPLGTTTDTQYF	TGCGCCAGCAGTCCACTTGGGACAACTACAGATACGCAGTATTTT
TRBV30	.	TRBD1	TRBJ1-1	CAWSVRTGGPAFF	TGTGCCTGGAGTGTACGGACAGGTGGCCCAGCTTTCTTT
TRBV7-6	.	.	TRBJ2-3	CASSLAGGSTDTQYF	TGTGCCAGCAGCTTAGCGGGGGGTAGCACAGATACGCAGTATTTT
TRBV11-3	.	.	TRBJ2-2	CASSRGQGANTGELFF	TGTGCCAGCAGTAGGGGACAAGGAGCGAACACCGGGGAGCTGTTTTTT
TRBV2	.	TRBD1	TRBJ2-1	CASRRDRGPDEQFF	TGTGCCAGCAGGCGGGACAGGGGGCCCGATGAGCAGTTCTTC
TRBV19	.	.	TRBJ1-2	CASTQSPPGGSYGYTF	TGTGCCAGTACCCAGTCCCCTCCGGGGGGCAGCTATGGCTACACCTTC
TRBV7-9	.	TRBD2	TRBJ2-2	CASSVLAEPTGELFF	TGTGCCAGCAGCGTACTAGCGGAGCCCACCGGGGAGCTGTTTTTT
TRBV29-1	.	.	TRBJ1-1	CSGAPPTKWRGMNTEAFF	TGCAGCGGCGCTCCTCCAACGAAGTGGAGGGGAATGAACACTGAAGCTTTCTTT
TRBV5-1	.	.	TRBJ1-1	CASSLASGTEAFF	TGCGCCAGCAGCTTGGCCTCGGGGACTGAAGCTTTCTTT
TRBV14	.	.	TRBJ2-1	CASSPLGGGLNNEQFF	TGTGCCAGCAGCCCCCTGGGGGGAGGTCTGAACAATGAGCAGTTCTTC
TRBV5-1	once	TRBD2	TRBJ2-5	CSSRRGGTREETQYF	TGCTCTTCAAGGAGGGGGGGGACTAGAGAAGAGACCCAGTACTTC
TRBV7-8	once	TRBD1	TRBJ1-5	CASRKDRANQPQHF	TGTGCCAGCCGAAAGGACAGGGCGAATCAGCCCCAGCATTTT
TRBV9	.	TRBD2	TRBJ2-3	CASSVAGGDTQYF	TGTGCCAGCAGCGTAGCGGGGGGAGATACGCAGTATTTT
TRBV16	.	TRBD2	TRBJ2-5	CASSLSGTSAETQYF	TGTGCCAGCAGCCTTTCCGGGACTAGCGCGGAGACCCAGTACTTC
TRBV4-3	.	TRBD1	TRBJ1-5	CASSQATGQPQHF	TGCGCCAGCAGCCAGGCGACAGGGCAGCCCCAGCATTTT
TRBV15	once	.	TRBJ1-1	CATSRKITGTNTEAFF	TGTGCCACCAGCAGAAAAATCACAGGTACGAACACTGAAGCTTTCTTT
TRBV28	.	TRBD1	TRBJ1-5	CASRRTGPRGPQHF	TGTGCCAGCAGGAGGACAGGGCCCAGGGGGCCCCAGCATTTT
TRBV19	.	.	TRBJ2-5	CASPSRPGLGETQYF	TGTGCCAGCCCCTCTCGTCCAGGGCTTGGAGAGACCCAGTACTTC
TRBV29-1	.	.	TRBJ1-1	CSVREAGAFF	TGCAGCGTCAGGGAGGCTGGAGCTTTCTTT
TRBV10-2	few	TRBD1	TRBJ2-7	CASSESGQGVYEQYF	TGCGCCAGCAGTGAGTCGGGACAGGGGGTCTACGAGCAGTACTTC
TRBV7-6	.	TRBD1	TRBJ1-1	CASSRQGSEAFF	TGTGCCAGCAGCAGACAGGGTTCTGAAGCTTTCTTT
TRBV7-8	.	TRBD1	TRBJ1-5	CASSTSQGVRNQPQHF	TGTGCCAGCAGCACATCGCAGGGGGTGCGCAATCAGCCCCAGCATTTT
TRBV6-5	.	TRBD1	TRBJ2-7	CASGEGTGRNEQYF	TGTGCCAGCGGCGAGGGGACAGGGAGGAACGAGCAGTACTTC
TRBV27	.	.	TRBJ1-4	CASSARAGLNEKLFF	TGTGCCAGCAGTGCAAGGGCAGGGCTTAATGAAAAACTGTTTTTT
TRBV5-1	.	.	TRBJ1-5	CASSLDNSNQPQHF	TGCGCCAGCAGTTTGGACAATAGCAATCAGCCCCAGCATTTT
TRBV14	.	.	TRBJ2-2	CASSQALAWLNTGELFF	TGTGCCAGCAGCCAGGCTCTAGCGTGGTTGAACACCGGGGAGCTGTTTTTT